This is a list of T cell receptor beta chains from one sample in a study of early stage breast cancer tumors. Method: immunoSEQ multiplex PCR; TCRdb's copy keeps in-frame clones and lacks some. The sample contains 9,000 to 10,000 clones, around 66% of which appear only once. Sequencing was performed on breast tumor tissue. Source of these receptors: a person between 60 and 70 years old with breast cancer. The CDR3 runs from the conserved cysteine through the conserved F or W. Fields, in order: V gene, J gene, D gene, clone size, CDR3 DNA, CDR3 protein. D genes are given only for firm matches. Some rows mark clone size as missing; the rest say once, few, many or name a class of expanded clone.

>TRBV11-3|TRBJ2-1|.|.
TGTGCCAGCAGCTTAGATGATCTCGTTAGTGAGCAGTTCTTC
CASSLDDLVSEQFF
>TRBV7-9|TRBJ2-7|.|once
TGTGCCAGCAGCTTAGGGTCAGACTACGAGCAGTACTTC
CASSLGSDYEQYF
>TRBV14|TRBJ2-3|.|.
TGTGCCAGCAGCCTTATACACAGGACGGGGGGCACAGATACGCAGTATTTT
CASSLIHRTGGTDTQYF
>TRBV28|TRBJ2-5|TRBD2|.
TGTGCCACCTTTAGCGGGAGCACCCAGACCCAGTACTTC
CATFSGSTQTQYF
>TRBV19|TRBJ1-1|TRBD1|once
TGTGCCAGCCGAAGCAGGGGGGCAACTGAAGCTTTCTTT
CASRSRGATEAFF
>TRBV5-1|TRBJ2-7|.|few
TGCGCCAGCAGCCTGGGACGGAGCCTCTACGAGCAGTACTTC
CASSLGRSLYEQYF
>TRBV6-5|TRBJ1-5|.|.
TGTGCCAGCAGGTCGGTGGCGGGTCAGCCCCAGCATTTT
CASRSVAGQPQHF
>TRBV7-9|TRBJ1-4|.|medium-sized
TGTGCCAGCAGCTTGTTGGGGGCGGGGGAAAAACTGTTTTTT
CASSLLGAGEKLFF
>TRBV7-9|TRBJ2-6|TRBD1|once
TGTGCCAGCAGCGGGACAGGGAACTCTGGGGCCAACGTCCTGACTTTC
CASSGTGNSGANVLTF
>TRBV10-3|TRBJ2-2|.|few
TGTGCCATCCGGCGGTACACCGGGGAGCTGTTTTTT
CAIRRYTGELFF
>TRBV6-1|TRBJ1-1|.|.
TGTGCCAGCAGTCGGGCGGCGACCATGAACACTGAAGCTTTCTTT
CASSRAATMNTEAFF
>TRBV7-9|TRBJ1-1|TRBD1|.
TGTGCCAGCAGCAAGTGGACAGGTCGGTTCGACACTGAAGCTTTCTTT
CASSKWTGRFDTEAFF
>TRBV6-4|TRBJ2-2|.|.
TGTGCCAGCAGTGACTCGGACACCGGGGAGCTGTTTTTT
CASSDSDTGELFF
>TRBV19|TRBJ1-5|.|medium-sized
TGTGCCAGTAGTATAAGTCCAGGGCCTAGGCAGCCCCAGCATTTT
CASSISPGPRQPQHF
>TRBV6-5|TRBJ2-3|.|.
TGTGCCAGCAGTGACGGGGGTAGGCAGTATTTT
CASSDGGRQYF
>TRBV4-1|TRBJ1-3|.|.
TGCGCCAGCAGCCGGGTGGGGGGTTCTGGAAACACCATATATTTT
CASSRVGGSGNTIYF
>TRBV2|TRBJ2-3|.|.
TGTGCCAGCAGTGAAGCCCCCACAGATACGCAGTATTTT
CASSEAPTDTQYF
>TRBV7-3|TRBJ2-3|.|.
TGTGCCAGCAGCTTGGGAAGAGGGGCAGATACGCAGTATTTT
CASSLGRGADTQYF
>TRBV28|TRBJ1-2|.|medium-sized
TGTGCCAGCAGTTTTCGGGGTAACTATGGCTACACCTTC
CASSFRGNYGYTF
>TRBV7-2|TRBJ1-1|TRBD1|.
TGTGCCAGCAGCCTACGGACAGGGGGAGCTTTCTTT
CASSLRTGGAFF
>TRBV5-1|TRBJ2-7|TRBD1|.
TGCGCCAGCAGCTTTATGACAGGGGACTACGAGCAGTACTTC
CASSFMTGDYEQYF
>TRBV29-1|TRBJ2-5|.|once
TGCAGCGTTGAAGTCGGTTTTGGGACCCAGTACTTC
CSVEVGFGTQYF
>TRBV6-1|TRBJ1-1|.|few
TGTGCCAGCAGTGAACTAGGGTTACAAGCTTTCTTT
CASSELGLQAFF
>TRBV6-1|TRBJ2-1|.|.
TGTGCCAGCAGTGCACTAGTTCTTAGCTCCTACAATGAGCAGTTCTTC
CASSALVLSSYNEQFF